What follows are 23 T cell receptor beta chains derived from one specimen sequenced in a study of T-cell reconstitution after alpha-beta-depleted transplantation in children. Unique molecular identifiers were incorporated when the TCRbeta library was constructed. TCRdb analysed the PCR reads with MiXCR anew, one entry per CDR3 protein. Among approximately 500,000 distinct CDR3 sequences listed, about 10% were seen once. Here the sequenced sample was PBMCs, taken before TCRalphabeta/CD19-depleted stem cell transplant. The receptor source for this set is a child aged 2 to 15 with inherited bone marrow failure, due to receive a stem cell transplant.

On this clonotype: This could be a read error, since a much larger clone is one nucleotide away. This chain connects TRBV27 to TRBJ1-6; D is perhaps TRBD1 (5 bases). This CDR3 region has 15 residues. Germline loops: CDR1 MNHEY, CDR2 SMNVEV (reference sequence). Trimming stripped 1 base from V and 7 bases from J, with 11 bases between. CDR3 nucleotides: TGTGCCAGCAGTTTATTGCCGGGGGTGAATTCACCCCTCCACTTT. Its translation: CASSLLPGVNSPLHF.

This clonotype has at least ten counts. This chain connects TRBV7-9 to TRBJ2-6; D is uncertain. Germline loops: CDR1 SEHNR, CDR2 FQNEAQ (reference sequence). CDR3 length equals 15 residues. The V end was cut by 11 bases, the J end by 1 base, with 15 bases between. The CDR3 here is CAARRSLSGANVLTF. Written as DNA, the CDR3 is TGTGCCGCGCGAAGGAGCTTGTCTGGGGCCAACGTCCTGACTTTC.

The table lists this clonotype with many counts. The gene calls are TRBV4-3 and TRBJ2-1; 8 nucleotides align to TRBD2. The CDR3 is made up of 15 amino acids. J was trimmed by 8 bases and V by 0 bases; bases with no gene match: 6. Germline V lookup: CDR1 LGHNA, CDR2 YSLEER. As DNA, the CDR3 is TGCGCCAGCAGCCAAGATGGGCTAGCGGGCCATGAGCAGTTCTTC. It translates to CASSQDGLAGHEQFF.

This clonotype was counted at least ten times. V is TRBV27 and J is TRBJ2-2; D perhaps matches TRBD1 (6 bases). The CDR3 consists of 15 residues. Trimming left V 2 bases short and J 6 bases short, with 13 bases between. Germline values: CDR1 MNHEY, CDR2 SMNVEV (reference sequence). CDR3 nucleotide sequence: TGTGCCAGCAGTTTAAGGGGGACCCCAGCCGGGGAGCTGTTTTTT. Translated, it gives CASSLRGTPAGELFF.

This clonotype was recorded at least ten times. The chain carries TRBV7-9 and TRBJ2-2, with D unclear. The CDR3 loop spans 16 amino acids. V lost 5 bases to trimming and J lost 3 bases, with 16 bases between them. Germline loops: CDR1 SEHNR, CDR2 FQNEAQ (reference sequence). CDR3 nucleotides: TGTGCCAGCAGCCCCCTGGTGGGCGCGGACACCGGGGAGCTGTTTTTT. It codes for CASSPLVGADTGELFF.

This sequence joins TRBV19 and TRBJ2-7; a possible D gene is TRBD2 (6 bases). V was pared by 1 base and J by 4 bases, with 14 bases between. Germline values: CDR1 LNHDA, CDR2 SQIVND (reference sequence). The CDR3 runs 15 residues. This chain's CDR3 is CASSIGAGKRYEQYF. The CDR3, as DNA: TGTGCCAGTAGTATAGGGGCGGGAAAACGGTACGAGCAGTACTTC.

This clonotype was detected a few times. The chain recombines TRBV12-5 with TRBJ1-1; TRBD1 aligns across 9 bases. Trimming at V came to 3 bases and at J to 0 bases, leaving 8 bases not matched to a gene. Germline-derived CDR1 and CDR2 are LGHNT and FRNRAP. This CDR3 region has 17 residues. The CDR3 loop reads CASGLDRGNRMNTEAFF. CDR3 nucleotides: TGTGCTAGTGGTTTAGACAGGGGGAATCGAATGAACACTGAAGCTTTCTTT.

The chain uses TRBV23-1 and TRBJ2-4; 9 positions agree with TRBD2. TRBV23-1 is identified as an open reading frame with a role that is uncertain. J gave up 5 bases and V 4 bases, and 15 bases lay outside the gene matches. The CDR3 sequence is 18 residues long. Here the CDR3 reads CASSPQRQLRGRENIQYF. The CDR3 bases are TGCGCCAGCAGTCCGCAAAGACAGTTACGCGGGAGGGAAAACATTCAGTACTTC.

This clonotype was recorded a few times. V usage is TRBV10-3 and J usage is TRBJ2-7; 9 nucleotides agree with TRBD1. CDR1 and CDR2 from the germline V gene are ENHRY and SYGVKD. V trimming: 6 bases; J trimming: 1 base; junction bases outside the gene matches: 4. The CDR3 runs to 14 residues. The CDR3 coding sequence is TGTGCCATCAGGCCCGGACAGGGGTCCTACGAGCAGTACTTC. Its protein is CAIRPGQGSYEQYF.

This clonotype appeared many times. The CDR3 is CASSTGTDYNEQFF. The CDR3 DNA reads TGTGCCAGTTCTACCGGGACAGACTACAATGAGCAGTTCTTC. This chain connects TRBV19 to TRBJ2-1; 7 bases align to TRBD1. J was trimmed by 3 bases and V by 8 bases; bases with no gene match: 7. The CDR3 runs to 14 residues. CDR1 and CDR2 (germline): LNHDA, SQIVND (reference sequence). Combining the CDR3 with reference TRBV19 and TRBJ2-1 gives the whole variable domain DGGITQSPKYLFRKEGQNVTLSCEQNLNHDAMYWYRQDPGQGLRLIYYSQIVNDFQKGDIAEGYSVSREKKESFPLTVTSAQKNPTAFYLCASSTGTDYNEQFFGPGTRLTVL.

This clonotype was observed a few times. This chain connects TRBV15 to TRBJ2-7, with D unclear. V was shortened by 1 base and J by 6 bases, with 7 bases between the two germline ends. Looked up from germline, CDR1 is LNHNV and CDR2 is YYDKDF (reference sequence). CDR3 length: 12 residues. The CDR3 spells CATSRAGGEQYF. The DNA for the CDR3 is TGTGCCACCAGCAGAGCGGGCGGCGAGCAGTACTTC.

This clonotype was counted at least ten times. The V gene is TRBV6-1, the J gene TRBJ1-1, with TRBD1 matching over 9 bases. CDR3 length equals 14 residues. Germline V gene data show CDR1 as MNHNS and CDR2 as SASEGT. V was clipped by 6 bases and J by 5 bases; unmatched bases: 7. The CDR3 bases are TGTGCCAGCAGCCTTGGGACAGGGAAGACTGAAGCTTTCTTT. Protein sequence: CASSLGTGKTEAFF.

The gene calls are TRBV18 and TRBJ2-7; the D is unclear. Germline-derived CDR1 and CDR2 are KGHSH and LQKENI. The CDR3 length is 16 residues. V was shortened by 6 bases and J by 7 bases, with 25 bases between the two germline ends. CDR3 residues: CASSLRSGSGLAEQYF. In nucleotides, the CDR3 is TGTGCCAGCTCCCTCCGTTCGGGCAGTGGCCTCGCAGAGCAGTACTTC.

This clonotype was recorded many times. The chain links TRBV30 to TRBJ2-3; 7 bases match TRBD2. The CDR3 has 15 residues. V lost 4 bases and J lost 4; bases outside the gene matches: 11. Germline values: CDR1 GTSNPN, CDR2 SVGIG (reference sequence). CDR3 sequence: CAWKVFGGRADTQYF. In DNA form, the CDR3 reads TGTGCCTGGAAGGTTTTCGGGGGGAGGGCAGATACGCAGTATTTT.

The chain joins TRBV7-2 to TRBJ2-7; D remains unclear. Looked up from germline, CDR1 is SGHTA and CDR2 is FQGNSA. V shed 0 bases and J shed 0 bases, with 9 bases lying between them. The CDR3 is 15 amino acids. The chain's CDR3 is CASSLASNPSYEQYF. The CDR3 coding sequence is TGTGCCAGCAGCTTAGCCTCGAACCCCTCCTACGAGCAGTACTTC.

This clonotype has ten or more counts. The chain joins TRBV21-1 to TRBJ1-4. TRBV21-1 is classified as a pseudogene. This CDR3 is built from 16 residues. CDR3 sequence (DNA): TGTGCCAGCAGCAAAAAAAGGGAGGCAACTAATGAAAAACTGTTTTTT. Protein sequence: CASSKKREATNEKLFF.

In this sample, this clonotype turned up a few times. The V call is TRBV5-1, the J call TRBJ2-1; possibly TRBD1 for D (6 bases). V lost 4 bases and J 7 bases, leaving 15 bases between the germline ends. Germline V gene lookup returns CDR1 SGHRS and CDR2 YFSETQ. The CDR3 is made up of 14 amino acids. CDR3 sequence (DNA): TGCGCCAGCAGCCAAACAACTCAGGGGAATGAGCAGTTCTTC. Protein sequence: CASSQTTQGNEQFF. Based on the CDR3 plus reference TRBV5-1 and TRBJ2-1, the full variable domain is KAGVTQTPRYLIKTRGQQVTLSCSPISGHRSVSWYQQTPGQGLQFLFEYFSETQRNKGNFPGRFSGRQFSNSRSEMNVSTLELGDSALYLCASSQTTQGNEQFFGPGTRLTVL.

In this sample, this clonotype turned up a few times. V gene TRBV30 combines with J gene TRBJ2-2; possibly TRBD1 for D (6 bases). This CDR3 is 12 amino acids long. V shed 5 bases and J shed 6 bases, with 10 bases lying between them. Germline CDR1 GTSNPN, CDR2 SVGIG (reference sequence). The CDR3 DNA reads TGTGCCTGGGGGGGCAGGGCCGGGGAGCTGTTTTTT. Amino acid sequence: CAWGGRAGELFF.

CDR3 sequence: CASSQGGLDTDTQYF. The CDR3 DNA sequence: TGTGCCAGCAGCCAGGGTGGACTAGACACAGATACGCAGTATTTT. This rearrangement joins TRBV4-2 to TRBJ2-3, with 7 bases aligning to TRBD2. The V segment lost 3 bases and the J segment 2 bases; nucleotides outside the gene matches: 5. This CDR3 has 15 amino acids. Germline CDR1 reads LGHNA; CDR2 reads YNFKEQ.

CDR3 residues: CATSDHSNYGYTF. DNA for the CDR3: TGTGCCACCAGTGATCACAGTAACTATGGCTACACCTTC. The J gene is TRBJ1-2, the V gene TRBV24-1; no definite D call. The V gene's germline CDR1 is KGHDR and CDR2 SFDVKD. With 3 bases removed from V and 1 base from J, the gap between germline ends came to 5 bases. This CDR3 is built from 13 residues.

This clonotype was observed at least ten times. V usage is TRBV4-3 and J usage is TRBJ1-2; D is ambiguous. The CDR3 totals 16 residues. Germline CDR1 is LGHNA and CDR2 is YSLEER. The V and J ends lost 0 bases and 0 bases respectively, with 11 bases between them. CDR3 in amino acids: CASSQDRTFTNYGYTF. The CDR3 nucleotides are TGCGCCAGCAGCCAAGATCGAACCTTTACTAACTATGGCTACACCTTC.

Ten or more counts support this clonotype. The chain has TRBV20-1 and TRBJ2-7; 11 bases fit TRBD2. The ends lost 4 bases at V and 2 bases at J; junction bases unmatched: 4. The CDR3 extends over 14 amino acids. CDR1 is DFQATT and CDR2 is SNEGSKA in the germline V gene (reference sequence). The CDR3 protein is CSATGLAEPYEQYF. Here the CDR3 DNA reads TGCAGTGCTACGGGACTAGCGGAGCCCTACGAGCAGTACTTC.

In the case of this clonotype: A much larger clone lies one base from this, so it may be a read error. The J gene is TRBJ1-1, the V gene TRBV6-5; no definite D call. Germline lookup yields CDR1 MNHEY and CDR2 SVGAGI. The CDR3 covers 14 residues. Between the trimmed V and J ends, which lost 1 base and 4 bases, there was a span of 10 bases. The CDR3 loop reads CASSYWHTSTEAFF. As DNA, the CDR3 is TGTGCCAGCAGTTACTGGCACACGTCCACTGAAGCTTTCTTT.